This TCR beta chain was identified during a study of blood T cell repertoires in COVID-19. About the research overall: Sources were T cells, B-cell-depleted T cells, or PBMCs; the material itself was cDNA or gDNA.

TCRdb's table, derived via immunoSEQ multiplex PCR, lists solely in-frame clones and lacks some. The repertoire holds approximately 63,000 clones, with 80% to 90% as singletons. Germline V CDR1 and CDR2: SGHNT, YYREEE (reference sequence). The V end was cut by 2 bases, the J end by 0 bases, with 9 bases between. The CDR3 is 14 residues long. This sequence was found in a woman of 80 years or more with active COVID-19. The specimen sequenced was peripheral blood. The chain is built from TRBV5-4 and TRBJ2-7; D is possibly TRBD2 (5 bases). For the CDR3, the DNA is TGTGCCAGCAGCTTTCCCGGGGACTCCTACGAGCAGTACTTC. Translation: CASSFPGDSYEQYF.